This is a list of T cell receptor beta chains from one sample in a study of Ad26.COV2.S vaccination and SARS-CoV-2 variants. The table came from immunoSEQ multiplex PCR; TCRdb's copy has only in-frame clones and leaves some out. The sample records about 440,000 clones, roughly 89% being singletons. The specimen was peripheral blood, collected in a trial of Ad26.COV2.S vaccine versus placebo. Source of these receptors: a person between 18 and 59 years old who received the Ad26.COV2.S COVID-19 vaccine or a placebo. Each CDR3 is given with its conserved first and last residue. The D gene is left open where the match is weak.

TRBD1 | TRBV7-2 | CASSDHRGGTQYF
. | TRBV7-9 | CASSGDSRIRQFF
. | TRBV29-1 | CSVDRGSEYTF
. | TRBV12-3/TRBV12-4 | CASSLGTIQGYTF
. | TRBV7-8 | CASSLVVPRPSSYNEQFF
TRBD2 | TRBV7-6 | CASSLSGNSYNEQFF
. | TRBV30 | CAWSLGLNYGYTF
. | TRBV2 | CASTAQDTNSPLHF
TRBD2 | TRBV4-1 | CASSQDPQRGYEQYF
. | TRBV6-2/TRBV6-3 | CASSYPGWGRGYTF
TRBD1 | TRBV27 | CASSSEGTGGKGYTF
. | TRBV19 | CASTSLISGNTIYF
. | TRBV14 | CASSPRAGGELFF
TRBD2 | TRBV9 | CASSMGTSQRETQYF
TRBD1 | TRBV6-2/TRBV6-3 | CASSQGEPQHF
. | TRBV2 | CASSRDRVGETQYF
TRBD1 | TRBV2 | CARTGTGSYNEQFF
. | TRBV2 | CAILRAGDVEQFF
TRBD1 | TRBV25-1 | CATGGRSANTEAFF
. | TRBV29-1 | CSVERNEKLFF
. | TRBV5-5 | CASSLGLTEAFF
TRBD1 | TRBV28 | CASSSRTGGRETQYF
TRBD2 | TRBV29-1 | CSVDGSGGPRGSTDTQYF